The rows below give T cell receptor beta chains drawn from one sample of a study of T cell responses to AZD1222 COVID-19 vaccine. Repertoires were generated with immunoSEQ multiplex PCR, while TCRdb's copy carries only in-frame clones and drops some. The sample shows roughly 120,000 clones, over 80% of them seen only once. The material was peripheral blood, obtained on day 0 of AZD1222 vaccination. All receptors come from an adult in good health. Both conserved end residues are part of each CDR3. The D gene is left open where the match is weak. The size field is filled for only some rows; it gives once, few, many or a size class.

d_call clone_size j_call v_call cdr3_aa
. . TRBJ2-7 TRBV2 CASGGRTGTQQQYF
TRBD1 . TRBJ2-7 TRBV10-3 CAISAGTGYYEQYF
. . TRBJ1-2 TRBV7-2 CASSFSEGNYGYTF
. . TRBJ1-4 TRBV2 CASSPGQPRNEKLFF
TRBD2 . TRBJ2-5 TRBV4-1 CASSPSGSETQYF
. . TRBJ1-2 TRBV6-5 CASSYSSGNYGYTF
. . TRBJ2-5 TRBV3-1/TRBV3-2 CASSQYGSTRQETQYF
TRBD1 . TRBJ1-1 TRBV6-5 CASNTGGNTEAFF
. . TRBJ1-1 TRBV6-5 CASSRPHMNTEAFF
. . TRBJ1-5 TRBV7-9 CASSLDLSWGQYSNQPQHF
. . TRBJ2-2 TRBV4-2 CASSQGAGANTGELFF
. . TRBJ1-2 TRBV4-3 CASSQETPAGANYGYTF
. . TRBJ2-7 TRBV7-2 CASSLAGGEGEQYF
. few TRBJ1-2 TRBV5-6 CASSLTGANYGYTF
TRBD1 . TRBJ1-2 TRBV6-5 CASSWRTGGWLF
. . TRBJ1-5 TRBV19 CASSIRGDLGNQPQHF
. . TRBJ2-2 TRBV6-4 CASSRLGHGELFF
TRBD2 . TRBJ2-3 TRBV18 CASSPGLARNTDTQYF
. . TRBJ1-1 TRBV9 CASSVNRANTEAFF
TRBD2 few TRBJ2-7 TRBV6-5 CASSYSGLAGAYEQYF
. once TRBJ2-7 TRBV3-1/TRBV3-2 CASSQDRGYEQYF
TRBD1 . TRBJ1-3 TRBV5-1 CASSMDVQGTGNTIYF
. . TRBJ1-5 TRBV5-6 CASSIIDSNQPQHF
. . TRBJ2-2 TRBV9 CASSVGGAGFTGELFF
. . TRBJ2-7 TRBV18 CASSPFTNPGGEQYF
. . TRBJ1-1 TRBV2 CATRPPGAADAFF
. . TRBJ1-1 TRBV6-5 CASSRPGGNTEAFF
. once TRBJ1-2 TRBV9 CASSVALQPDYGYTF
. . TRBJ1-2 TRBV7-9 CASTQSRADSISYGYTF
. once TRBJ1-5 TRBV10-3 CAISPGSAQPQHF
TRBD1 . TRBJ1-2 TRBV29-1 CSVGGGGHYGYTF
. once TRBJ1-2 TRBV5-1 CASRSTGYGYTF
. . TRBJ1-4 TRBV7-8 CASSFVFNEKLFF
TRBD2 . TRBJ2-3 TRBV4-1 CASSPWGTSGSTDTQYF
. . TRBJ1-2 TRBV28 CASSFVGPPYGYTF
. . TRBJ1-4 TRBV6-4 CASSDSGANNEKLFF
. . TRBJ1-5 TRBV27 CASSLYRADQPQHF
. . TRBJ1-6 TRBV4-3 CASSQEGRNSPLHF
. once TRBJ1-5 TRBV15 CATSRQGGNQPQHF
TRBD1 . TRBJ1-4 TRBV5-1 CASSSQGAEKLFF
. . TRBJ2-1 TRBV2 CASCPGTSSYNEQFF
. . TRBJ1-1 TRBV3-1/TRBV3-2 CASSPGIGAFF
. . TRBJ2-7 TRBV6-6 CASKDPGYEQYF
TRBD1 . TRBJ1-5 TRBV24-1 CATSDLGQGGNQPQHF
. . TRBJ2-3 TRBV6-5 CASSYSSATSTDTQYF
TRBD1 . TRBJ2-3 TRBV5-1 CASSYGTGATSTDTQYF
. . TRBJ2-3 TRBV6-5 CASSYSLLYTQYF
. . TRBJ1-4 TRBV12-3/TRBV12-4 CASDQGGGEKLFF
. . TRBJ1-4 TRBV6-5 CASSYARAANEKLFF
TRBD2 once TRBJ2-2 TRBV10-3 CAIRGTSGDTGELFF
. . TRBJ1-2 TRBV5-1 CASSLDPGRQGGNYGYTF
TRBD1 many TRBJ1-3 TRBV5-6 CASRDQGAGNTIYF